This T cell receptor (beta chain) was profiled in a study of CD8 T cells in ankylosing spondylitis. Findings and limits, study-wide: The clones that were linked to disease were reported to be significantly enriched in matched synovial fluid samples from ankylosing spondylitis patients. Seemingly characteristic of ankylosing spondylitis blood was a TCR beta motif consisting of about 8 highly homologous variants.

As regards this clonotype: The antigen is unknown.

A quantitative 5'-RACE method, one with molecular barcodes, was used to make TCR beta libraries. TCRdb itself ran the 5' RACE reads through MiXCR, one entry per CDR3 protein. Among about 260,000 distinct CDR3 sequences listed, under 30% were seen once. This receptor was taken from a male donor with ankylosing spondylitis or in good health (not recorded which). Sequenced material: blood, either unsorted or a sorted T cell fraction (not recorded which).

The CDR3 loop is CSARETGTGGGKLFF. The DNA for the CDR3 is TGCAGTGCTAGAGAAACCGGGACAGGGGGCGGAAAACTGTTTTTT. The chain combines TRBV20-1 with TRBJ1-4, with TRBD1 matching 12 bases. This CDR3 contains 15 residues. Germline V gene lookup returns CDR1 DFQATT and CDR2 SNEGSKA (reference sequence). The V segment lost 0 bases and the J segment 10 bases; nucleotides outside the gene matches: 6.